One sample yielded the 32 T cell receptor beta chains listed below, sequenced in a study of shared clonotypes between healthy human individuals. Profiling relied on immunoSEQ multiplex PCR, and the TCRdb table lists in-frame clones only, not all of them. The repertoire consists of over 950,000 clones, with approximately 77% occurring once and the leading ten covering 0.89%. Sequenced sample: memory CD4+ T cells from PBMCs. Subset: CD45RA-negative fraction. The receptors were sampled from a man between 18 and 35 years old in good health. Some clones in this sample may be carry-over from other donors' samples.

The sample holds one count of this clone. The chain joins TRBV4-1 to TRBJ2-3; no clear D. The CDR3 sequence is 15 residues long. The V gene lost 1 base and the J gene lost 4 bases, with 12 bases spanning the gap. CDR1 MGHRA and CDR2 YSYEKL come from the germline V gene. CDR3 sequence reads: CASSQVGMQSDTQYF. DNA of the CDR3: TGCGCCAGCAGCCAAGTCGGAATGCAGTCAGATACGCAGTATTTT.

This clone has ten or more counts. The same CDR3 is also encoded by other DNA sequences in this sample. The chain combines TRBV30 with TRBJ2-7; no clear D gene. The V gene's germline CDR1 is GTSNPN and CDR2 SVGIG (reference sequence). V dropped 3 bases and J dropped 6 bases, with 9 bases sitting between them. The CDR3 spans 11 residues. The CDR3 here is CAWSWQSEQYF. In DNA form, the CDR3 reads TGTGCCTGGAGCTGGCAGAGCGAGCAGTACTTC.

This chain links TRBV28 with TRBJ2-2; 8 nucleotides line up with TRBD1. Germline assignment: CDR1 MDHEN and CDR2 SYDVKM. The V gene end was trimmed by 6 bases and the J gene end by 4 bases; junction bases not matched to a gene: 10. This CDR3 comprises 16 residues. The CDR3 loop reads CASSPRQGLRTGELFF. CDR3 sequence (DNA): TGTGCCAGCAGCCCCCGACAGGGGTTGCGCACCGGGGAGCTGTTTTTT.

The V call is TRBV2, the J call TRBJ1-1, with D uncertain. V dropped 7 bases and J dropped 6 bases, with 9 bases sitting between them. Looked up from germline, CDR1 is SNHLY and CDR2 is FYNNEI. The CDR3 spans 11 residues. CDR3 residues: CASIVLSEAFF. CDR3 nucleotides: TGTGCCAGCATCGTGCTCTCTGAAGCTTTCTTT.

V usage is TRBV18 and J usage is TRBJ1-2, with D perhaps matching TRBD1 (5 bases). From germline, CDR1 is KGHSH and CDR2 LQKENI. V was pared by 1 base and J by 6 bases, with 15 bases between. There are 15 residues in the CDR3. DNA of the CDR3: TGTGCCAGCTCACCACAGGGTTCGGGGACGGATGGCTACACCTTC. Amino acids: CASSPQGSGTDGYTF. Based on the CDR3 plus reference TRBV18 and TRBJ1-2, the full variable domain is NAGVMQNPRHLVRRRGQEARLRCSPMKGHSHVYWYRQLPEEGLKFMVYLQKENIIDESGMPKERFSAEFPKEGPSILRIQQVVRGDSAAYFCASSPQGSGTDGYTFGSGTRLTVV.

The chain uses TRBV11-3 and TRBJ2-2, with 13 bases that match TRBD2. CDR1 and CDR2 (germline): SGHNT, YENEEA. The CDR3 is 17 residues long. With V trimmed by 5 bases and J by 1 base, 4 bases remained unmatched. The CDR3: CASSLRTSGRNTGELFF. The CDR3 DNA sequence: TGTGCCAGCAGCCTACGGACTAGCGGGAGGAACACCGGGGAGCTGTTTTTT.

This chain connects TRBV28 to TRBJ2-2; D is possibly TRBD2 (6 bases). CDR1 and CDR2 (germline): MDHEN, SYDVKM. The CDR3 has 15 residues. Between the trimmed V and J ends, which lost 5 bases and 3 bases, there was a span of 13 bases. The CDR3 here is CASSLPGLYTGELFF. Written as DNA, the CDR3 is TGTGCCAGCAGTCTTCCGGGACTGTACACCGGGGAGCTGTTTTTT.

This clone was found once. The rearrangement joins TRBV5-1 to TRBJ1-1, with D tentatively TRBD1 (6 bases). Trimming stripped 2 bases from V and 6 bases from J, with 23 bases between. CDR1 SGHRS and CDR2 YFSETQ come from the germline V gene. CDR3 length: 17 amino acids. CDR3 protein: CASSFSPRGARVAEAFF. Here the CDR3 DNA reads TGCGCCAGCAGCTTTTCGCCTCGGGGGGCGCGCGTCGCTGAAGCTTTCTTT.

This chain uses TRBV19 with TRBJ1-5; 11 nucleotides align to TRBD1. The CDR3 totals 14 residues. V lost 1 base and J lost 9; bases outside the gene matches: 2. Per the germline V gene, CDR1 is LNHDA and CDR2 is SQIVND (reference sequence). The CDR3 DNA reads TGTGCCAGTAGTATAGGGACAGGGGGCCCGCCCCAGCATTTT. Protein product: CASSIGTGGPPQHF.

Comments on this clone: In the same sample, other DNA sequences code for this CDR3. The chain couples TRBV10-1 to TRBJ2-7; D could derive from TRBD1 or TRBD2 (6 bases each). Germline CDR1 reads WNHNN; CDR2 reads SYGVQD (reference sequence). This CDR3 spans 12 amino acids. Trimming shortened V by 8 bases and J by 2 bases, and 10 bases separated the two germline ends. In DNA form, the CDR3 reads TGCGCCAGCGGGGGCGGGACCTACGAGCAGTACTTC. This sequence encodes CASGGGTYEQYF.

The gene calls are TRBV6-5 and TRBJ2-3; D may be TRBD2 (5 bases). V dropped 7 bases and J dropped 5 bases, with 16 bases sitting between them. CDR1 is MNHEY and CDR2 is SVGAGI in the germline V gene. CDR3 length: 14 amino acids. The CDR3 DNA follows: TGTGCCAGCAAAGGCGCCCAGAGGGAAGATACGCAGTATTTT. This codes for CASKGAQREDTQYF.

This chain connects TRBV6-1 to TRBJ1-5, with unresolved D. Deletions cut 2 bases from V and 5 bases from J, with 10 bases between. The germline CDR1 and CDR2 sequences are MNHNS and SASEGT. The CDR3 is 14 amino acids. CDR3 in amino acids: CASSETVQYQPQHF. CDR3 DNA sequence: TGTGCCAGCAGTGAAACTGTCCAGTATCAGCCCCAGCATTTT.

This clone showed up many times. The chain combines TRBV28 with TRBJ1-2; D perhaps matches TRBD1 (5 bases). The CDR3 extends over 14 amino acids. Germline V lookup: CDR1 MDHEN, CDR2 SYDVKM. The V end was cut by 5 bases, the J end by 4 bases, with 14 bases between. The CDR3 nucleotides are TGTGCCAGCAGTAAACAGGCCGGAGGCTATGGCTACACCTTC. Encoded protein: CASSKQAGGYGYTF.

J is TRBJ2-4 and V is TRBV2; D unresolved. The CDR3 consists of 14 residues. V was shortened by 1 base and J by 7 bases, with 11 bases between the two germline ends. Per germline, CDR1 SNHLY and CDR2 FYNNEI. The CDR3 sequence: CASSEDRSVNIQYF. The CDR3 DNA is TGTGCCAGCAGTGAAGACCGATCAGTCAACATTCAGTACTTC. The full variable domain, its missing parts supplied by reference TRBV2 and TRBJ2-4, is EPEVTQTPSHQVTQMGQEVILRCVPISNHLYFYWYRQILGQKVEFLVSFYNNEISEKSEIFDDQFSVERPDGSNFTLKIRSTKLEDSAMYFCASSEDRSVNIQYFGAGTRLSVL.

The J gene is TRBJ2-1, the V gene TRBV6-1; 10 bases are shared with TRBD2. The ends lost 2 bases at V and 9 bases at J; junction bases unmatched: 13. The CDR3 runs 17 residues. Germline CDR1 reads MNHNS; CDR2 reads SASEGT. The CDR3 coding sequence is TGTGCCAGCAGTGAACCCATTAGCGGGAGGTTATTTAGTGAGCAGTTCTTC. Protein product: CASSEPISGRLFSEQFF.

CDR3 in amino acids: CASSLLYGLATGELFF. The CDR3, as DNA: TGTGCCAGCAGTTTGCTCTACGGCCTGGCGACCGGGGAGCTGTTTTTT. The chain is built from TRBV27 and TRBJ2-2, with D unresolved. Deletions cut 3 bases from V and 5 bases from J, with 16 bases between. CDR1 and CDR2 from the germline V gene are MNHEY and SMNVEV (reference sequence). The CDR3 sequence is 16 residues long.

The V call is TRBV11-1, the J call TRBJ1-4, with D unclear. Germline V gene sequence: CDR1 SGHAT, CDR2 FQDESV (reference sequence). This CDR3 has 15 amino acids. The germline V and J ends were trimmed by 2 bases and 6 bases, with 13 bases remaining between them. The CDR3 nucleotides are TGTGCCAGCAGCTTAAAGCGGGGAATGGATGAAAAACTGTTTTTT. This encodes CASSLKRGMDEKLFF.

V and J are TRBV2 and TRBJ2-1; 8 nucleotides align to TRBD2. Unmatched junction bases numbered 4, after V lost 2 bases and J lost 7 bases. Germline values: CDR1 SNHLY, CDR2 FYNNEI. CDR3 length equals 14 residues. The CDR3 here is CASSEMGLGNEQFF. The CDR3 DNA reads TGTGCCAGCAGTGAAATGGGACTAGGGAATGAGCAGTTCTTC.

As to this clone: A much larger clonotype is one base distant, so this may be a read error. The CDR3 DNA sequence: TGTGCCAGCAGCTTGGGGGCTAACTATGGCTACACCTTC. This gives the protein CASSLGANYGYTF. The chain links TRBV5-4 to TRBJ1-2; no definite D call. CDR1 and CDR2 (germline): SGHNT, YYREEE (reference sequence). V gave up 0 bases and J gave up 0 bases, with 3 bases separating them. CDR3 size: 13 residues.

This chain uses TRBV5-1 with TRBJ1-5; 10 bases map to TRBD1. Germline V CDR1 and CDR2: SGHRS, YFSETQ. The CDR3 consists of 15 residues. V shed 5 bases and J 3 bases; nucleotides not matched to a gene: 5. DNA for the CDR3: TGCGCCAGCAGATGGGGGACAGGGGCCAATCAGCCCCAGCATTTT. This sequence encodes CASRWGTGANQPQHF.

Details on this clone: Other DNA sequences in this sample translate to the same CDR3. V is TRBV5-1 and J is TRBJ2-5, with no clear D. V was clipped by 0 bases and J by 2 bases, with 8 bases between them. This CDR3 is 14 amino acids long. Germline CDR1 is SGHRS and CDR2 is YFSETQ. This CDR3 reads CASSLEGRQETQYF. As DNA, the CDR3 is TGCGCCAGCAGCTTGGAGGGCAGACAAGAGACCCAGTACTTC.

The V and J genes are TRBV2 and TRBJ2-7; D possibly corresponds to TRBD1 (5 bases). The CDR3 length is 13 residues. V was shortened by 3 bases and J by 2 bases, with 8 bases between the two germline ends. Per germline, CDR1 SNHLY and CDR2 FYNNEI. The CDR3 nucleotides are TGTGCCAGCAGTGACCAACAGGCCTACGAGCAGTACTTC. It yields the protein CASSDQQAYEQYF.

This rearrangement joins TRBV14 to TRBJ2-5; 8 bases map to TRBD1. The CDR3 is made up of 12 amino acids. V lost 0 bases to trimming and J lost 12 bases; unmatched junction nucleotides: 3. Germline V gene data show CDR1 as SGHDN and CDR2 as FVKESK. CDR3: CASSQDQGQEYF. In DNA form, the CDR3 reads TGTGCCAGCAGCCAAGATCAGGGACAGGAGTACTTC.

This chain links TRBV7-9 with TRBJ2-3; TRBD2 aligns across 14 bases. CDR1 is SEHNR and CDR2 is FQNEAQ in the germline V gene (reference sequence). V trimming: 4 bases; J trimming: 2 bases; junction bases outside the gene matches: 8. This CDR3 region has 18 residues. CDR3 coding DNA: TGTGCCAGCAGCTCGACTAGCGGGAGGGCCTCCATCACAGATACGCAGTATTTT. It specifies CASSSTSGRASITDTQYF.

This chain joins TRBV2 and TRBJ2-7; D possibly corresponds to TRBD2 (6 bases). Germline assignment: CDR1 SNHLY and CDR2 FYNNEI. Trimming stripped 8 bases from V and 2 bases from J, with 16 bases between. The CDR3 is 14 residues long. The CDR3 protein is CASERRLATYEQYF. The CDR3 DNA follows: TGTGCCAGCGAGCGGAGGCTAGCGACCTACGAGCAGTACTTC.

Points on this clone: Other DNA sequences from this sample encode an identical CDR3 as well. This chain links TRBV5-1 with TRBJ1-1; unclear D gene. Trimming stripped 0 bases from V and 3 bases from J, with 9 bases between. Looked up from germline, CDR1 is SGHRS and CDR2 is YFSETQ. The CDR3 contains 14 residues. The CDR3 DNA reads TGCGCCAGCAGCTTGGAAGCCGGGTACACTGAAGCTTTCTTT. This encodes CASSLEAGYTEAFF.

V gene TRBV11-2 combines with J gene TRBJ2-1; 9 bases align to TRBD1. The CDR3 totals 19 residues. Germline CDR1 is SGHAT and CDR2 is FQNNGV. V was clipped by 5 bases and J by 5 bases; unmatched bases: 19. The CDR3 nucleotides are TGTGCCAGCAGCGACGGACAGGGGTATCACAGAGTCGGGGACAATGAGCAGTTCTTC. Its translation is CASSDGQGYHRVGDNEQFF.

V and J are TRBV5-1 and TRBJ2-5, with 16 nucleotides matching TRBD2. V dropped 3 bases and J dropped 3; count of bases not matched to a gene: 8. The V gene's germline CDR1 is SGHRS and CDR2 YFSETQ. The CDR3 spans 18 residues. The CDR3 loop reads CASSWGTSGRASKETQYF. In nucleotides, the CDR3 is TGCGCCAGCAGCTGGGGGACTAGCGGGAGGGCCTCGAAAGAGACCCAGTACTTC.

This chain uses TRBV10-1 with TRBJ2-1; TRBD2 matches at 7 bases. CDR3 length: 16 residues. Germline CDR1 is WNHNN and CDR2 is SYGVQD (reference sequence). J lost 4 bases, V lost 6 bases, and 12 bases had no gene match. The chain's CDR3 is CASSGYRGGRYNEQFF. The CDR3 bases are TGCGCCAGCAGCGGGTATCGGGGAGGGAGGTACAATGAGCAGTTCTTC.

In this sample, this clone turned up a few times. This sequence joins TRBV18 and TRBJ1-2; D is undetermined. Germline V gives CDR1 KGHSH, CDR2 LQKENI. Trimming took off 3 bases at V and 10 bases at J, with 15 bases between the two ends. There are 13 residues in the CDR3. In DNA form, the CDR3 reads TGTGCCAGCTCACCGACGCGGGAGCAAGTCTACACCTTC. Its protein is CASSPTREQVYTF.

This rearrangement joins TRBV28 to TRBJ2-5; no clear D gene. CDR1 is MDHEN and CDR2 is SYDVKM in the germline V gene. Trimming removed 3 bases from V and 8 bases from J, with 10 bases in between. CDR3 length: 12 residues. CDR3 in amino acids: CASSFPWSTQYF. The CDR3, as DNA: TGTGCCAGCAGTTTCCCCTGGTCAACCCAGTACTTC. The whole variable domain, filled in from reference TRBV28 and TRBJ2-5, reads DVKVTQSSRYLVKRTGEKVFLECVQDMDHENMFWYRQDPGLGLRLIYFSYDVKMKEKGDIPEGYSVSREKKERFSLILESASTNQTSMYLCASSFPWSTQYFGPGTRLLVL.

CDR3 nucleotide sequence: TGTGCCAGCCGAAGTTTCCCCAGGGTCGGCTACACCTTC. Translation: CASRSFPRVGYTF. The chain is built from TRBV28 and TRBJ1-2; TRBD1 might be the D (5 bases). Trimming took off 8 bases at V and 8 bases at J, with 18 bases between the two ends. The length of the CDR3 is 13 residues. The germline V gene encodes CDR1 MDHEN and CDR2 SYDVKM.